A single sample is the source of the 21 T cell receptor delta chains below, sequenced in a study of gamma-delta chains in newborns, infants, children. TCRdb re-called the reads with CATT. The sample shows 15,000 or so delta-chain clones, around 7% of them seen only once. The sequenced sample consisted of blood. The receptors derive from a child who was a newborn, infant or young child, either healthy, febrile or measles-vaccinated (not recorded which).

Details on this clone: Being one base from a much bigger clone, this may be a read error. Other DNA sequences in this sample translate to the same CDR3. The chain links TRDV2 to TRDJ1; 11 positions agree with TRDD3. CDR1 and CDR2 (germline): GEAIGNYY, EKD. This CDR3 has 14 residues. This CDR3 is CACDTWGIHGELIF. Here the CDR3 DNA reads TGTGCCTGCGACACCTGGGGGATACACGGGGAACTCATCTTT.

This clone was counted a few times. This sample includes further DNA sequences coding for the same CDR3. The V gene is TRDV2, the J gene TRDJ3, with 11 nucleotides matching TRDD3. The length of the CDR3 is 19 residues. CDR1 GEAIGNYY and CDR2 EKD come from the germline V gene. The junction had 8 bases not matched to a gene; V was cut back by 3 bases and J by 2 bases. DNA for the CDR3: TGTGCCTGTGACCCTGTACTGGGGGATAGTCCCTGGGACACCCGACAGATGTTTTTC. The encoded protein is CACDPVLGDSPWDTRQMFF.

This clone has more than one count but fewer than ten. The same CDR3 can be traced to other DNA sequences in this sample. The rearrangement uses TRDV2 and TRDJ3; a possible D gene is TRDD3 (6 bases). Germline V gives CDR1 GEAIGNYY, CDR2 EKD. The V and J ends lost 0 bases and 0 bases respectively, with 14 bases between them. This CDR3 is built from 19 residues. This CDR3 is CACDTVLGISSWDTRQMFF. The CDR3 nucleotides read TGTGCCTGTGACACCGTACTGGGCATAAGCTCCTGGGACACCCGACAGATGTTTTTC.

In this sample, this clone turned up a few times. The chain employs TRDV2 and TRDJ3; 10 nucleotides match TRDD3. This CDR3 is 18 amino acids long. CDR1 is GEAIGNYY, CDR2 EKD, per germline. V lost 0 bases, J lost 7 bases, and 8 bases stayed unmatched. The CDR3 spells CACDTAGGYFCDTRQMFF. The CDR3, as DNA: TGTGCCTGTGACACCGCTGGGGGATATTTTTGTGACACCCGACAGATGTTTTTC.

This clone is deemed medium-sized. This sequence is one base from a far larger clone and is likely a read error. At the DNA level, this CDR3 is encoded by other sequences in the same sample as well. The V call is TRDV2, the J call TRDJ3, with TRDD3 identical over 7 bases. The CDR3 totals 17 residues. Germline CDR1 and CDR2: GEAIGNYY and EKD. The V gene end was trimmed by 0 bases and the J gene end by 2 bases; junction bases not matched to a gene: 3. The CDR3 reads CACDTWGSPWDTRQMFF. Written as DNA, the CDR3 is TGTGCCTGTGACACCTGGGGGAGCCCCTGGGACACCCGACAGATGTTTTTC.

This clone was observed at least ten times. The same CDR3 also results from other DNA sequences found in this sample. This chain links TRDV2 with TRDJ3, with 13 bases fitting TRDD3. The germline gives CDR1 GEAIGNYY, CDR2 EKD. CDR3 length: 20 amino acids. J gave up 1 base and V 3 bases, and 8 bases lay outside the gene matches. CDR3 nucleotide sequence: TGTGCCTGTGACCCGGTACTGGGGGATACGTCATCCTGGGACACCCGACAGATGTTTTTC. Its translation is CACDPVLGDTSSWDTRQMFF.

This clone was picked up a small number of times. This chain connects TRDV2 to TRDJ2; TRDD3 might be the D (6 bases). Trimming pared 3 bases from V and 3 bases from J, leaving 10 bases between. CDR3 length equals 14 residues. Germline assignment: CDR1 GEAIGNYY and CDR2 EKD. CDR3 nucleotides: TGTGCCTGTGACCCTTGGGGGGTGACAGCACAACTCTTCTTT. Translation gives CACDPWGVTAQLFF.

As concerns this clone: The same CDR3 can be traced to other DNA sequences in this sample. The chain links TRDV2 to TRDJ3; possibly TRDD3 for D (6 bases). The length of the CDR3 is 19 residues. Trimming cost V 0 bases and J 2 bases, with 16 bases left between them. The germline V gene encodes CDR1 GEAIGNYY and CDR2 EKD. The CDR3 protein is CACDTVWGSPTWDTRQMFF. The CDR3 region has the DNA TGTGCCTGTGACACCGTGTGGGGGTCCCCTACCTGGGACACCCGACAGATGTTTTTC.

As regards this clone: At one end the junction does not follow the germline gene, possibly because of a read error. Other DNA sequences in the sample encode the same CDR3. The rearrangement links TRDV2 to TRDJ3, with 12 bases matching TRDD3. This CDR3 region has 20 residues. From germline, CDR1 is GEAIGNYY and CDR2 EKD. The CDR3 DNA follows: TGTGCCTGTGACACACTTCCTGGGGGATACGCGTCCTGGGACACCCGCCAGATGTTTTTC. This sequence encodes CACDTLPGGYASWDTRQMFF.

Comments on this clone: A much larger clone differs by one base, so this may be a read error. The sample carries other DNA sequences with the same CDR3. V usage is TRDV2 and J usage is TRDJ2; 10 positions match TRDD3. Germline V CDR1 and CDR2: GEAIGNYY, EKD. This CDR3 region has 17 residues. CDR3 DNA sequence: TGTGCCTGCGACATGGTGGGGGATACAACTTTGACAGCACAACTCTTCTTT. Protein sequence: CACDMVGDTTLTAQLFF.

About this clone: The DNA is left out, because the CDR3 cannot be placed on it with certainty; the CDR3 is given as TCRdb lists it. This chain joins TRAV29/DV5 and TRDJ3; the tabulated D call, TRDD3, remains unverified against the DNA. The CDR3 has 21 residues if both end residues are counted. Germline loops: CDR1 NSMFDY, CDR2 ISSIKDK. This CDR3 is CSVLLCSKRTGGYWDTRQMFF.

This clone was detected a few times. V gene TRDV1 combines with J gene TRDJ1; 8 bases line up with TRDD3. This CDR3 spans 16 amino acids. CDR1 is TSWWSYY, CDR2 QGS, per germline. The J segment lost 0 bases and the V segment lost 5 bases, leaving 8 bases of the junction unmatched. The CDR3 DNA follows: TGTGCTCTTGGGAACACGGTACTGGGGGACACCGATAAACTCATCTTT. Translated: CALGNTVLGDTDKLIF.

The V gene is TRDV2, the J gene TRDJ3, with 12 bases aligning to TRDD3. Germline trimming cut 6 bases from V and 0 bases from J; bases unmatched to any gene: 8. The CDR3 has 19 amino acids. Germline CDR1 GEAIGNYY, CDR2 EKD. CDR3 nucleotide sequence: TGTGCCTGTAATCCGGTACTGGGGGATACCTCCTGGGACACCCGACAGATGTTTTTC. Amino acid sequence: CACNPVLGDTSWDTRQMFF.

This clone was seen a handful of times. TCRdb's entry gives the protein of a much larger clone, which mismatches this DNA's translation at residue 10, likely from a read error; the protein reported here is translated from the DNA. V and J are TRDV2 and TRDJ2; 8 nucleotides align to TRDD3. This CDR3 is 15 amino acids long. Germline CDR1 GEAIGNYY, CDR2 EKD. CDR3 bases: TGTGCCTGTGACAAACTGGGGGCTTTGGCAGCACAACTCTTCTTT. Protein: CACDKLGALAAQLFF.

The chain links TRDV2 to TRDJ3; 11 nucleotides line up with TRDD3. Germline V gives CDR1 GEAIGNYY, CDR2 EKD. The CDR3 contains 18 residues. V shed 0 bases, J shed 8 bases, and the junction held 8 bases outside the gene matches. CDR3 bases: TGTGCCTGTGACACCGTCGGTGGGGGATACGCAAACACCCGACAGATGTTTTTC. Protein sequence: CACDTVGGGYANTRQMFF.

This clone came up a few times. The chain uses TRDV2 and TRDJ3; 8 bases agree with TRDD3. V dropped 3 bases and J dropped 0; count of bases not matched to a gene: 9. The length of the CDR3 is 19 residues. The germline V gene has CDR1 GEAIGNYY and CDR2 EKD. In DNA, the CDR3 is TGTGCCTGTGACGTACTGGGGGTCCCCTCCTCCTGGGACACCCGACAGATGTTTTTC. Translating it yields CACDVLGVPSSWDTRQMFF.

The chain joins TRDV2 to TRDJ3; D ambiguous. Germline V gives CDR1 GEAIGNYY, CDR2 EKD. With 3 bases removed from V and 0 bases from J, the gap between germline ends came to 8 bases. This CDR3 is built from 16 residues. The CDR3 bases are TGTGCCTGTGACTACTTAAGCTCCTGGGACACCCGACAGATGTTTTTC. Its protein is CACDYLSSWDTRQMFF.

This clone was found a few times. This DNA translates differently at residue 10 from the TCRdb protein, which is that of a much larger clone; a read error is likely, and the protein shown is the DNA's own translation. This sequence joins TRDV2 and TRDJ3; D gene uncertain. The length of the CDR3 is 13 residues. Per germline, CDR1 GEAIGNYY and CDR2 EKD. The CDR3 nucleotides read TGTGCCTGTGACACCTGGGACACCCGACGGATGTTTTTC. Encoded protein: CACDTWDTRRMFF.

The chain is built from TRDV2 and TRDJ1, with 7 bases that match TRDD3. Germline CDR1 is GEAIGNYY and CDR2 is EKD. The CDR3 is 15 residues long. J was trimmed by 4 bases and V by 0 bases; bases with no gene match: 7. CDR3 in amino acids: CACDTRRGINDKLIF. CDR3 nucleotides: TGTGCCTGTGACACCCGAAGGGGGATCAACGATAAACTCATCTTT.

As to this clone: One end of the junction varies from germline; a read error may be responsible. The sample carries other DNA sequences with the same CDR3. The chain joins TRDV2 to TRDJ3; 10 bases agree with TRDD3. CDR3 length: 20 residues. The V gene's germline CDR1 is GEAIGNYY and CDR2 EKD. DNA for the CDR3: TGTGCCTGTGACAAAGTACTGGGGGATCCAAGCTCCTGGGACACCCGCCAGATGTTTTTT. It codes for CACDKVLGDPSSWDTRQMFF.

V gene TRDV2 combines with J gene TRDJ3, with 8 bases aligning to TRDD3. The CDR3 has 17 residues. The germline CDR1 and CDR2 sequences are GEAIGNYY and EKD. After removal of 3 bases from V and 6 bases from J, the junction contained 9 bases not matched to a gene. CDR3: CACDVLGATLDTRQMFF. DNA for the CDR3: TGTGCCTGTGACGTACTGGGGGCTACCTTGGACACCCGACAGATGTTTTTC.